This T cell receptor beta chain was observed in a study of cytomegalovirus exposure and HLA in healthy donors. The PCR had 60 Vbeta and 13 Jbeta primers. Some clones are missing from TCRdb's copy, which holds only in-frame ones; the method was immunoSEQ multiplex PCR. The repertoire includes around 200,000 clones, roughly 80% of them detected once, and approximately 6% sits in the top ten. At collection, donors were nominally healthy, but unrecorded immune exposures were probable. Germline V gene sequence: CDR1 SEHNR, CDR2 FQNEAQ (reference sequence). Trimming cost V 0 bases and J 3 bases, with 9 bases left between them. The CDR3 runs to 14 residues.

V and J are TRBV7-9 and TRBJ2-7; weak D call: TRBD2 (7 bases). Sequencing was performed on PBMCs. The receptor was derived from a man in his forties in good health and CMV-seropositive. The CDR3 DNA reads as TGTGCCAGCAGCTTAGCAGGGGGGGGCTACGAGCAGTACTTC. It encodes CASSLAGGGYEQYF. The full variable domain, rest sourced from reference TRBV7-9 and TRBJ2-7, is DTGVSQNPRHKITKRGQNVTFRCDPISEHNRLYWYRQTLGQGPEFLTYFQNEAQLEKSRLLSDRFSAERPKGSFSTLEIQRTEQGDSAMYLCASSLAGGGYEQYFGPGTRLTVT.